This entry lists 21 T cell receptor beta chains sequenced from one sample in a study of blood T cells in healthy people across ages (dated by TCRdb to between 2014 and 2017). Library preparation employed 5' RACE. Sequencing took place on an Illumina HiSeq 2500. A second roughly 7 to 12 cycle PCR used a sample-barcoded 5' primer and a J-beta primer mix. The public reads were reprocessed in TCRdb via fastp at Q25 and MiXCR, keeping in-frame beta chains. Records with the same CDR3 protein are collapsed into one entry carrying the most frequent genes and DNA. The sample contains approximately 880,000 distinct CDR3 sequences, around 48% of them found a single time. The leading ten clones occupy roughly 13% of the sample. The sample was blood. The receptor source for this set is a man aged 30 to 39 in good health.

The chain couples TRBV12-3 or TRBV12-4 to TRBJ2-5; no firm D call. Between the trimmed V and J ends, which lost 6 bases and 6 bases, there was a span of 11 bases. The CDR3 has 12 residues. CDR3 DNA: TGTGCCAGCAGGAGCGAGGATAAGACCCAGTACTTC. Translated: CASRSEDKTQYF.

The chain recombines TRBV28 with TRBJ1-6; D call uncertain. This CDR3 contains 15 residues. Germline values: CDR1 MDHEN, CDR2 SYDVKM. Trimming took 2 bases from V and 7 from J, leaving 12 bases between them. This chain's CDR3 is CASSLTGLGNSPLHF. The CDR3 nucleotides are TGTGCCAGCAGTTTAACTGGGCTGGGCAATTCACCCCTCCACTTT.

In its sample, this clonotype was seen a few times. This chain links TRBV6-2 or TRBV6-3 with TRBJ2-3, with D unclear. Trimming stripped 2 bases from V and 4 bases from J, with 4 bases between. The CDR3 sequence is 12 residues long. Germline loops: CDR1 MNHEY, CDR2 SVGEGT. The CDR3 bases are TGTGCCAGCAGTTACGAGGCAGATACGCAGTATTTT. Its translation is CASSYEADTQYF.

This clonotype has just a few counts. The V gene is TRBV30, the J gene TRBJ2-4; D is uncertain. TRBJ2-7 matches the DNA end more closely, so the J call is doubtful. The CDR3 spans 11 residues. CDR1 GTSNPN and CDR2 SVGIG come from the germline V gene (reference sequence). The CDR3 protein is CAWKGAYEQYF. In DNA form, the CDR3 reads TGTGCCTGGAAAGGAGCCTACGAGCAGTACTTC.

The rearrangement links TRBV6-5 to TRBJ2-3; possibly TRBD2 for D (7 bases). Trimming took 0 bases from V and 4 from J, leaving 20 bases between them. The length of the CDR3 is 18 residues. In germline, CDR1 is MNHEY, CDR2 SVGAGI. This CDR3 reads CASSYSGGGLAAADTQYF. The CDR3 DNA reads as TGTGCCAGCAGTTACTCTGGGGGCGGGCTAGCGGCCGCAGATACGCAGTATTTT.

The chain has TRBV7-2 and TRBJ2-1, with 9 nucleotides matching TRBD2. The germline CDR1 and CDR2 sequences are SGHTA and FQGNSA. The CDR3 runs 15 residues. V lost 1 base to trimming and J lost 10 bases; unmatched junction nucleotides: 8. The CDR3 bases are TGTGCCAGCAGCTTAGAGGGACTAGCATCTGGAGAGCAGTTCTTC. It specifies CASSLEGLASGEQFF.

This rearrangement joins TRBV12-3 or TRBV12-4 to TRBJ1-1; the D is unclear. Trimming shortened V by 3 bases and J by 6 bases, and 14 bases separated the two germline ends. The CDR3 length is 14 residues. CDR3 bases: TGTGCCAGCAGTTTTGGGGTTTTTAATGCTGAAGCTTTCTTT. This codes for CASSFGVFNAEAFF.

The chain couples TRBV7-2 to TRBJ2-4; no reliable D call. This CDR3 has 14 amino acids. Germline values: CDR1 SGHTA, CDR2 FQGNSA. Trimming pared 1 base from V and 3 bases from J, leaving 7 bases between. The CDR3 sequence is CASSLEHGKNIQYF. CDR3 nucleotide sequence: TGTGCCAGCAGCTTAGAGCACGGCAAAAACATTCAGTACTTC.

The CDR3: CASSLTGGFYSPLHF. The CDR3 coding sequence is TGTGCCAGCAGCTTAACAGGGGGCTTTTATTCACCCCTCCACTTT. The J gene is TRBJ1-6, the V gene TRBV7-2, with 9 bases matching TRBD1. Germline V CDR1 and CDR2: SGHTA, FQGNSA. The ends lost 2 bases at V and 8 bases at J; junction bases unmatched: 4. The CDR3 has 15 amino acids.

The chain links TRBV29-1 to TRBJ2-2; D possibly corresponds to TRBD1 (5 bases). Germline assignment: CDR1 SQVTM and CDR2 ANQGSEA. Trimming took 7 bases from V and 7 from J, leaving 19 bases between them. The CDR3 contains 14 residues. The CDR3 DNA sequence: TGCAGCGCGGTTGGGCAGCAGGGTGGCGGGGAGCTGTTTTTT. The encoded protein is CSAVGQQGGGELFF.

This clonotype occurred a few times. One end of the junction fails to match germline, which may point to a read error. V gene TRBV7-7 combines with J gene TRBJ2-7, with 8 bases lining up with TRBD2. The DNA end favors TRBJ2-5, so the J call may be wrong. The V gene's germline CDR1 is SSHAT and CDR2 FNYEAQ (reference sequence). The CDR3 covers 13 residues. The CDR3 protein is CASSFSGAETQYF. CDR3 coding DNA: TGTGCTAGCAGCTTTAGCGGGGCAGAGACCCAGTACTTC.

V is TRBV29-1 and J is TRBJ2-1; TRBD1 is a possible D gene (6 bases). CDR1 and CDR2 (germline): SQVTM, ANQGSEA. This CDR3 is 12 amino acids long. Deletions cut 4 bases from V and 12 bases from J, with 16 bases between. In nucleotides, the CDR3 is TGCAGCGTTGGACAGGCCGAGCCTGCGCAGTTCTTC. This translates into CSVGQAEPAQFF.

The chain links TRBV7-2 to TRBJ2-7; TRBD2 matches at 12 bases. The germline V gene encodes CDR1 SGHTA and CDR2 FQGNSA. The CDR3 consists of 16 residues. Trimming at V came to 6 bases and at J to 0 bases, leaving 6 bases not matched to a gene. CDR3 DNA: TGTGCCAGCAGACTAGCGGGGGGTATCAGCTCCTACGAGCAGTACTTC. Residues: CASRLAGGISSYEQYF.

This clonotype was recorded once. The J gene is TRBJ1-2, the V gene TRBV7-2, with D maybe TRBD1 (6 bases). Germline lookup yields CDR1 SGHTA and CDR2 FQGNSA. Deletions cut 1 base from V and 4 bases from J, with 16 bases between. This CDR3 has 16 amino acids. The CDR3 DNA reads as TGTGCCAGCAGCTTAGGGGGAGGGGGTCAGGTCTATGGCTACACCTTC. It specifies CASSLGGGGQVYGYTF. The whole variable domain, remainder taken from reference TRBV7-2 and TRBJ1-2, is GAGVSQSPSNKVTEKGKDVELRCDPISGHTALYWYRQSLGQGLEFLIYFQGNSAPDKSGLPSDRFSAERTGGSVSTLTIQRTQQEDSAVYLCASSLGGGGQVYGYTFGSGTRLTVV.

CDR3 residues: CSARSSGYEQYF. The CDR3 DNA follows: TGCAGTGCTAGGAGTAGCGGCTACGAGCAGTACTTC. The gene calls are TRBV20-1 and TRBJ2-7, with D possibly matching TRBD2 (6 bases). V lost 3 bases, J lost 3 bases, and 9 bases lay in between. This CDR3 has 12 amino acids. The germline V gene has CDR1 DFQATT and CDR2 SNEGSKA (reference sequence).

The V gene is TRBV14, the J gene TRBJ2-1, with D possibly matching TRBD2 (6 bases). CDR1 and CDR2 (germline): SGHDN, FVKESK. V lost 0 bases, J lost 0 bases, and 12 bases lay in between. The CDR3 extends over 17 amino acids. The CDR3 DNA is TGTGCCAGCAGCCAAGATGATCTAGCGACCTCCTACAATGAGCAGTTCTTC. Translated: CASSQDDLATSYNEQFF.

The chain recombines TRBV9 with TRBJ2-1, with TRBD2 identical over 9 bases. Germline V CDR1 and CDR2: SGDLS, YYNGEE. The CDR3 runs 16 residues. J was trimmed by 10 bases and V by 0 bases; bases with no gene match: 11. CDR3 region: CASSVGTSGSLGEQFF. CDR3 bases: TGTGCCAGCAGCGTAGGAACTAGCGGGTCCCTTGGGGAGCAGTTCTTC.

This sequence joins TRBV28 and TRBJ1-4, with TRBD1 as a possible D gene (5 bases). This CDR3 contains 13 residues. The V end was cut by 6 bases, the J end by 9 bases, with 14 bases between. Looked up from germline, CDR1 is MDHEN and CDR2 is SYDVKM. The CDR3 loop is CASSPPAGQKLFF. The CDR3 bases are TGTGCCAGCAGCCCTCCGGCGGGACAAAAACTGTTTTTT. Based on the CDR3 plus reference TRBV28 and TRBJ1-4, the full variable domain is DVKVTQSSRYLVKRTGEKVFLECVQDMDHENMFWYRQDPGLGLRLIYFSYDVKMKEKGDIPEGYSVSREKKERFSLILESASTNQTSMYLCASSPPAGQKLFFGSGTQLSVL.

This clonotype was seen a few times. The chain employs TRBV5-1 and TRBJ2-1, with 8 bases identical to TRBD2. The CDR3 is 18 residues long. Germline values: CDR1 SGHRS, CDR2 YFSETQ. V was clipped by 2 bases and J by 5 bases; unmatched bases: 15. The CDR3 nucleotides read TGCGCCAGCAGCTTAGCTCTTAGCGGGATCTTACCCAACAATGAGCAGTTCTTC. This codes for CASSLALSGILPNNEQFF. Combining the CDR3 with reference TRBV5-1 and TRBJ2-1 gives the whole variable domain KAGVTQTPRYLIKTRGQQVTLSCSPISGHRSVSWYQQTPGQGLQFLFEYFSETQRNKGNFPGRFSGRQFSNSRSEMNVSTLELGDSALYLCASSLALSGILPNNEQFFGPGTRLTVL.

The V call is TRBV29-1, the J call TRBJ2-5; tentative D call: TRBD2 (6 bases). Germline V lookup: CDR1 SQVTM, CDR2 ANQGSEA. The CDR3 contains 21 residues. V lost 5 bases and J lost 0, with 34 bases in between. The CDR3 coding sequence is TGCAGCGTTTGGGGAGTAGCGGAGTACTACCGACTTTCGCCACACCAAGAGACCCAGTACTTC. Amino acids: CSVWGVAEYYRLSPHQETQYF.

Points on this clonotype: A read error may be the cause here, since a much bigger clone is one base away. The chain links TRBV15 to TRBJ2-1, with a weak D call TRBD2 (6 bases). V lost 0 bases and J lost 6, with 12 bases in between. CDR3 length: 15 residues. CDR1 LNHNV and CDR2 YYDKDF come from the germline V gene (reference sequence). The DNA for the CDR3 is TGTGCCACCAGCAGAGACCCTGGCGGGGCCAATGAGCAGTTCTTC. As protein: CATSRDPGGANEQFF.